A single sample is the source of the 25 T cell receptor beta chains below, sequenced in a study of T cell responses to AZD1222 COVID-19 vaccine. Assay: immunoSEQ multiplex PCR; the TCRdb copy retains only in-frame clones and omits some. Found here are some 120,000 clones, 84% of them singletons; the top ten hold roughly 9%. Sequences were derived from peripheral blood, sampled on day 0 of AZD1222 vaccination. These TCRs come from an adult in good health.

The chain links TRBV4-2 to TRBJ2-1; 14 positions match TRBD2. Germline CDR1 reads LGHNA; CDR2 reads YNFKEQ. The V and J ends lost 5 bases and 8 bases, in that order; junction bases with no gene match: 5. The CDR3 covers 15 residues. CDR3 in amino acids: CASSGGTSGGHEQFF. The CDR3 DNA sequence: TGTGCCAGCAGCGGCGGGACTAGCGGGGGCCATGAGCAGTTCTTC.

The chain couples TRBV6-5 to TRBJ2-2, with D possibly TRBD1 on 6 matching bases. Germline V lookup: CDR1 MNHEY, CDR2 SVGAGI. Trimming shortened V by 0 bases and J by 4 bases, and 12 bases separated the two germline ends. The CDR3 sequence is 16 residues long. CDR3 sequence (DNA): TGTGCCAGCAGTTACTCACCGGGACACAGCACCGGGGAGCTGTTTTTT. Amino acids: CASSYSPGHSTGELFF.

V gene TRBV2 combines with J gene TRBJ2-5, with D unclear. Germline CDR1 and CDR2: SNHLY and FYNNEI. V shed 6 bases and J shed 1 base, with 6 bases lying between them. The CDR3 sequence is 12 residues long. CDR3 amino acids: CASSPRQETQYF. CDR3 in DNA: TGTGCCAGCAGCCCCCGCCAAGAGACCCAGTACTTC.

The CDR3 DNA follows: TGTGCCAGCAGCCCCCGACTCTCACCGGGCACCGGGGAGCTGTTTTTT. Translating gives CASSPRLSPGTGELFF. The rearrangement links TRBV3-1 (or the pseudogene TRBV3-2) to TRBJ2-2, with D unresolved. This CDR3 region has 16 residues. CDR1 and CDR2 from the germline V gene are LGHDT and YNNKEL (reference sequence). The germline V and J ends were trimmed by 4 bases and 4 bases, with 16 bases remaining between them.

This chain uses TRBV11-2 with TRBJ1-2; D is undetermined. Per germline, CDR1 SGHAT and CDR2 FQNNGV. Deletions cut 5 bases from V and 5 bases from J, with 9 bases between. The CDR3 totals 12 residues. The CDR3, as DNA: TGTGCCAGCAGCGCTGACTTATATGGCTACACCTTC. Translating gives CASSADLYGYTF.

The sample holds a few counts of this clone. V gene TRBV15 combines with J gene TRBJ2-3, with 8 bases that match TRBD2. After removal of 0 bases from V and 0 bases from J, the junction contained 11 bases not matched to a gene. Germline V CDR1 and CDR2: LNHNV, YYDKDF (reference sequence). CDR3 length equals 19 residues. This CDR3 reads CATSRDYTGGKTSTDTQYF. CDR3 nucleotide sequence: TGTGCCACCAGCAGAGATTATACGGGAGGGAAGACTAGCACAGATACGCAGTATTTT.

J is TRBJ1-2 and V is TRBV19; D may be TRBD1 (5 bases). V was pared by 8 bases and J by 1 base, with 23 bases between. Germline assignment: CDR1 LNHDA and CDR2 SQIVND (reference sequence). This CDR3 has 17 amino acids. In nucleotides, the CDR3 is TGTGCCAGTTCTACATTCCGGGGCCACAGTTATAACTATGGCTACACCTTC. Protein: CASSTFRGHSYNYGYTF. The whole variable domain, remainder taken from reference TRBV19 and TRBJ1-2, is DGGITQSPKYLFRKEGQNVTLSCEQNLNHDAMYWYRQDPGQGLRLIYYSQIVNDFQKGDIAEGYSVSREKKESFPLTVTSAQKNPTAFYLCASSTFRGHSYNYGYTFGSGTRLTVV.

The V call is TRBV7-2, the J call TRBJ2-3, with 9 bases fitting TRBD2. The CDR3 is made up of 17 amino acids. Germline V gene lookup returns CDR1 SGHTA and CDR2 FQGNSA. V dropped 1 base and J dropped 3; count of bases not matched to a gene: 8. The CDR3 DNA reads TGTGCCAGCAGCTTAGTTGCGGGGGGGCCGAAGACAGATACGCAGTATTTT. Translating it yields CASSLVAGGPKTDTQYF.

The chain links TRBV10-3 to TRBJ2-7; 13 bases align to TRBD2. Germline V CDR1 and CDR2: ENHRY, SYGVKD. With V trimmed by 6 bases and J by 5 bases, 10 bases remained unmatched. The CDR3 loop spans 16 amino acids. The CDR3 sequence is CAIRSGTSGKKDEQYF. In DNA form, the CDR3 reads TGTGCCATCAGATCCGGGACTAGCGGGAAGAAGGACGAGCAGTACTTC.

This chain uses TRBV5-4 with TRBJ2-3; D may be TRBD2 (6 bases). CDR3 length: 15 residues. The V end lost 0 bases, the J end lost 0 bases, and 8 bases lay between the germline ends. Germline CDR1 SGHNT, CDR2 YYREEE (reference sequence). The CDR3 region is CASSLGGTSTDTQYF. For the CDR3, the DNA is TGTGCCAGCAGCTTGGGGGGGACTAGCACAGATACGCAGTATTTT.

The chain links TRBV7-2 to TRBJ2-1; either TRBD1 or TRBD2 may supply D (6 bases each). CDR3 size: 17 residues. The V end lost 1 base, the J end lost 0 bases, and 13 bases lay between the germline ends. Germline CDR1 reads SGHTA; CDR2 reads FQGNSA. In DNA, the CDR3 is TGTGCCAGCAGCTTAGAGGGGGGCGTAGCCTCCTACAATGAGCAGTTCTTC. It yields the protein CASSLEGGVASYNEQFF.

The chain uses TRBV5-4 and TRBJ2-1; TRBD2 matches at 9 bases. CDR3 length: 15 amino acids. Per germline, CDR1 SGHNT and CDR2 YYREEE (reference sequence). Germline trimming cut 4 bases from V and 9 bases from J; bases unmatched to any gene: 11. CDR3 coding DNA: TGTGCCAGCAGCACGACTAGCGGACTACTGGGTGAGCAGTTCTTC. This codes for CASSTTSGLLGEQFF.

The V and J genes are TRBV3-1 (or the pseudogene TRBV3-2) and TRBJ1-2; 10 bases are a match to TRBD1. The germline gives CDR1 LGHDT, CDR2 YNNKEL (reference sequence). V lost 4 bases and J lost 7; bases outside the gene matches: 3. CDR3 length: 13 residues. CDR3 coding DNA: TGTGCCAGCAGCCCTCGACAGGGGGCTGGCTACACCTTC. Translation: CASSPRQGAGYTF.

The chain is built from TRBV3-1 (or the pseudogene TRBV3-2) and TRBJ2-1, with unresolved D. Between the trimmed V and J ends, which lost 6 bases and 0 bases, there was a span of 12 bases. CDR1 and CDR2 (germline): LGHDT, YNNKEL (reference sequence). CDR3 size: 15 residues. The CDR3 is CASSLGVSSYNEQFF. DNA for the CDR3: TGTGCCAGCAGTCTCGGAGTCAGCTCCTACAATGAGCAGTTCTTC.

The chain couples TRBV5-6 to TRBJ1-2; possible D gene TRBD1, 5 bases. The CDR3 spans 13 residues. The germline V and J ends were trimmed by 6 bases and 5 bases, with 14 bases remaining between them. Germline lookup yields CDR1 SGHDT and CDR2 YYEEEE. The CDR3 nucleotides read TGTGCCAGCAAGGGGAGAACTGGATATGGCTACACCTTC. Protein product: CASKGRTGYGYTF.

The chain is built from TRBV6-1 and TRBJ1-2; 7 bases match TRBD1. This CDR3 comprises 15 residues. V shed 0 bases and J 8 bases; nucleotides not matched to a gene: 9. Germline values: CDR1 MNHNS, CDR2 SASEGT. CDR3 residues: CASSEAGGGSEGYTF. The CDR3 DNA is TGTGCCAGCAGTGAAGCAGGAGGGGGCTCGGAGGGCTACACCTTC.

The rearrangement links TRBV27 to TRBJ2-3; TRBD1 aligns across 11 bases. CDR3 size: 15 residues. V dropped 5 bases and J dropped 4; count of bases not matched to a gene: 5. The germline V gene encodes CDR1 MNHEY and CDR2 SMNVEV (reference sequence). Written as DNA, the CDR3 is TGTGCCAGCAGTACACCGGGACAGGGGGCAGATACGCAGTATTTT. Protein product: CASSTPGQGADTQYF.

This chain connects TRBV28 to TRBJ2-3, with D unclear. Germline assignment: CDR1 MDHEN and CDR2 SYDVKM. V gave up 1 base and J gave up 6 bases, with 14 bases separating them. The CDR3 has 15 residues. This chain's CDR3 is CASSLSVGLADTQYF. Here the CDR3 DNA reads TGTGCCAGCAGTTTATCGGTCGGGTTGGCGGATACGCAGTATTTT. The variable domain in full, with the rest retrieved from reference TRBV28 and TRBJ2-3, is DVKVTQSSRYLVKRTGEKVFLECVQDMDHENMFWYRQDPGLGLRLIYFSYDVKMKEKGDIPEGYSVSREKKERFSLILESASTNQTSMYLCASSLSVGLADTQYFGPGTRLTVL.

This chain uses TRBV10-3 with TRBJ2-3, with 9 bases fitting TRBD2. After removal of 6 bases from V and 1 base from J, the junction contained 5 bases not matched to a gene. CDR1 and CDR2 (germline): ENHRY, SYGVKD. The CDR3 length is 15 residues. The chain's CDR3 is CAISPQRGGTDTQYF. CDR3 DNA: TGTGCCATCAGCCCCCAGCGGGGGGGCACAGATACGCAGTATTTT.

The J gene is TRBJ1-2, the V gene TRBV6-1, with no clear D. Germline V gene sequence: CDR1 MNHNS, CDR2 SASEGT. V lost 0 bases, J lost 0 bases, and 5 bases lay in between. There are 14 residues in the CDR3. CDR3 nucleotides: TGTGCCAGCAGTGAAGCGGAAGCTAACTATGGCTACACCTTC. Protein product: CASSEAEANYGYTF.

This clone has a handful of counts. The V gene is TRBV4-1, the J gene TRBJ2-4, with D possibly being TRBD2 (6 bases). V was shortened by 1 base and J by 0 bases, with 7 bases between the two germline ends. The CDR3 length is 15 residues. Per germline, CDR1 MGHRA and CDR2 YSYEKL. As DNA, the CDR3 is TGCGCCAGCAGCCAAGGGGGACTAGCCAAAAACATTCAGTACTTC. It translates to CASSQGGLAKNIQYF.

The chain recombines TRBV3-1 (or the pseudogene TRBV3-2) with TRBJ2-3; D perhaps matches TRBD2 (5 bases). Germline V gene sequence: CDR1 LGHDT, CDR2 YNNKEL (reference sequence). Trimming stripped 3 bases from V and 5 bases from J, with 9 bases between. The CDR3 contains 13 residues. CDR3 bases: TGTGCCAGCAGCCATGGGAGCGGAGATACGCAGTATTTT. As protein: CASSHGSGDTQYF.

A few counts support this clone. The chain recombines TRBV19 with TRBJ1-1; 7 nucleotides match TRBD1. Per the germline V gene, CDR1 is LNHDA and CDR2 is SQIVND (reference sequence). The CDR3 is made up of 18 amino acids. The V and J ends lost 3 bases and 0 bases, in that order; junction bases with no gene match: 13. CDR3 amino acids: CASSIGPYRGGMNTEAFF. The DNA for the CDR3 is TGTGCCAGTAGTATTGGGCCTTACAGGGGCGGCATGAACACTGAAGCTTTCTTT.

The J gene is TRBJ1-6, the V gene TRBV6-5, with D maybe TRBD1 (5 bases). The CDR3 contains 14 residues. Trimming removed 7 bases at V and 0 bases at J, with 7 bases between. Germline CDR1 reads MNHEY; CDR2 reads SVGAGI. The CDR3 coding sequence is TGTGCCAGCACCGACAGCTCCTATAATTCACCCCTCCACTTT. It specifies CASTDSSYNSPLHF.

The rearrangement joins TRBV5-1 to TRBJ1-2, with 7 bases fitting TRBD1. Germline CDR1 SGHRS, CDR2 YFSETQ. V was clipped by 4 bases and J by 7 bases; unmatched bases: 7. The CDR3 loop spans 13 amino acids. CDR3 bases: TGCGCCAGCAGCCCATCGACAGGGTCTGGCTACACCTTC. This translates into CASSPSTGSGYTF.